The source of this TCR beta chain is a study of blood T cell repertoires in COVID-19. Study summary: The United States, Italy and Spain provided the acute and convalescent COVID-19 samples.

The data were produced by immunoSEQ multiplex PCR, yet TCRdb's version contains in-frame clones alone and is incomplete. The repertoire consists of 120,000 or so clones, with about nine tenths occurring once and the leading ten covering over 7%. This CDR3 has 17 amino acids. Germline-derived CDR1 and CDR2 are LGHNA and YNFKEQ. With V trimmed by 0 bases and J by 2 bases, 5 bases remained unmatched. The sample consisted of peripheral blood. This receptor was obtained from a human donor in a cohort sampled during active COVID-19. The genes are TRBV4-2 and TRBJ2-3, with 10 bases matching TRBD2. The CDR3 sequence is CASSQDPAGGPTDTQYF. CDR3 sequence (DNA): TGTGCCAGCAGCCAAGACCCAGCGGGGGGGCCCACAGATACGCAGTATTTT.